This is a list of T cell receptor beta chains from one sample in a study of graft-versus-host responses after intestinal transplantation. Clones were sequenced by immunoSEQ multiplex PCR, and TCRdb holds only the in-frame ones, with some missing. This table holds 81,000 or so clones, around 93% found once. No antigen has been identified for these receptors. This specimen was unstimulated CD8+ T cells sorted from spleen or lymph node cells, taken before transplant. Receptor source: a human donor who was the organ donor for an intestinal transplant. Both conserved end residues are trimmed from each CDR3. Each record gives: J gene, V gene, CDR3 protein.

J: TRBJ2-1; V: TRBV6-5; CDR3: ASSYPSGSGSDEQF
J: TRBJ2-5; V: TRBV6-5; CDR3: ASSYSAAEGETQY
J: TRBJ1-1; V: TRBV6-1; CDR3: ASSENFGQGMNAEAF
J: TRBJ2-7; V: TRBV4-1; CDR3: ASSQGGGVDEQY
J: TRBJ1-5; V: TRBV2; CDR3: ASRRTGYSNQPQH
J: TRBJ2-1; V: TRBV6-1; CDR3: ASSEVGGGSNEQF
J: TRBJ2-2; V: TRBV15; CDR3: ATSPGRGLGYPQNTGELF
J: TRBJ2-7; V: TRBV4-2; CDR3: ASSPGGYEQY
J: TRBJ2-3; V: TRBV7-8; CDR3: ASSQEGQGVGTQY
J: TRBJ2-5; V: TRBV18; CDR3: ASSPSTRRFGETQY
J: TRBJ1-1; V: TRBV7-8; CDR3: ASSFKPPDTEAF
J: TRBJ1-1; V: TRBV19; CDR3: ASSYPGRTMNTEAF
J: TRBJ1-2; V: TRBV7-8; CDR3: ASSLTTGWFDGYT
J: TRBJ2-2; V: TRBV4-1; CDR3: ASSPTVATHGELF
J: TRBJ2-7; V: TRBV5-6; CDR3: ASSLTGVRYEQY
J: TRBJ1-5; V: TRBV5-8; CDR3: ASSLAGDQPQH
J: TRBJ2-7; V: TRBV7-6; CDR3: ASSRARDEQY
J: TRBJ2-5; V: TRBV4-1; CDR3: ASSQGIAGLGGWLETQY
J: TRBJ2-3; V: TRBV6-5; CDR3: ASRPPEGGTDTQY
J: TRBJ2-5; V: TRBV9; CDR3: ASSVGGGGLWETQY
J: TRBJ1-5; V: TRBV27; CDR3: ASSLSNGQPQH
J: TRBJ2-3; V: TRBV18; CDR3: ASSPPLDSTDTQY
J: TRBJ2-1; V: TRBV5-4; CDR3: ASSLVAAINEQF
J: TRBJ1-3; V: TRBV11-2; CDR3: ASSYGDYSGNTIY
J: TRBJ1-5; V: TRBV6-5; CDR3: ASSYTDREGQPQH
J: TRBJ1-1; V: TRBV11-3; CDR3: ASSPQGFVNTEAF
J: TRBJ2-5; V: TRBV11-2; CDR3: ASTTPGREETQY
J: TRBJ1-4; V: TRBV4-1; CDR3: ASSPTGVEKLF
J: TRBJ2-7; V: TRBV27; CDR3: AASRGRGPYEQY
J: TRBJ1-2; V: TRBV9; CDR3: ASSVLWTLGFGYT
J: TRBJ1-6; V: TRBV27; CDR3: ASSLFGGTYNSPLH
J: TRBJ2-7; V: TRBV4-1; CDR3: ASSQVGTSGSYEQY
J: TRBJ1-1; V: TRBV7-2; CDR3: ASSLAAGGTEAF
J: TRBJ1-3; V: TRBV2; CDR3: ASSQGLSGNTIY
J: TRBJ1-5; V: TRBV5-6; CDR3: ASSFWGGNQPQH
J: TRBJ2-1; V: TRBV18; CDR3: ASSTGQGGNEQF
J: TRBJ2-1; V: TRBV10-2; CDR3: ASSEGDYLYEQF
J: TRBJ2-1; V: TRBV7-2; CDR3: ASSAFGTDANNEQF
J: TRBJ2-2; V: TRBV11-2; CDR3: ASSLGTTVNTGELF
J: TRBJ2-1; V: TRBV2; CDR3: ASTGTGAYNEQF
J: TRBJ1-1; V: TRBV5-4; CDR3: ASSTDRSTEAF
J: TRBJ2-1; V: TRBV18; CDR3: ASSPPGTGAYNEQF
J: TRBJ1-5; V: TRBV28; CDR3: ASDALARGNQPQH
J: TRBJ2-3; V: TRBV6-4; CDR3: ASSDGTGADTQY
J: TRBJ1-2; V: TRBV7-9; CDR3: ASSLAVEPDSYGYT
J: TRBJ1-2; V: TRBV4-2; CDR3: ASSQDLYRHYGYT
J: TRBJ2-7; V: TRBV11-3; CDR3: ASSPQGAGISYEQY
J: TRBJ2-5; V: TRBV28; CDR3: ASRTGGWGQETQY
J: TRBJ2-1; V: TRBV7-6; CDR3: ASSLGPGGVPYNEQF
J: TRBJ1-2; V: TRBV23-1; CDR3: ASSLYDFYGYT
J: TRBJ2-7; V: TRBV5-6; CDR3: ASSPQALLEEQY
J: TRBJ1-5; V: TRBV2; CDR3: ASGTGIRSNQPQH
J: TRBJ2-3; V: TRBV4-3; CDR3: ASSGFRGDTQY
J: TRBJ2-7; V: TRBV7-9; CDR3: ASSLVAGLLTYEQY
J: TRBJ1-6; V: TRBV5-3; CDR3: ARSLAGDSPLH
J: TRBJ2-7; V: TRBV2; CDR3: ASTDRGYEQY
J: TRBJ2-1; V: TRBV28; CDR3: ASSLLAEDNEQF
J: TRBJ2-2; V: TRBV9; CDR3: ASSVVEVAGELF
J: TRBJ2-1; V: TRBV7-2; CDR3: ASSLWGGLAGDITNEQF